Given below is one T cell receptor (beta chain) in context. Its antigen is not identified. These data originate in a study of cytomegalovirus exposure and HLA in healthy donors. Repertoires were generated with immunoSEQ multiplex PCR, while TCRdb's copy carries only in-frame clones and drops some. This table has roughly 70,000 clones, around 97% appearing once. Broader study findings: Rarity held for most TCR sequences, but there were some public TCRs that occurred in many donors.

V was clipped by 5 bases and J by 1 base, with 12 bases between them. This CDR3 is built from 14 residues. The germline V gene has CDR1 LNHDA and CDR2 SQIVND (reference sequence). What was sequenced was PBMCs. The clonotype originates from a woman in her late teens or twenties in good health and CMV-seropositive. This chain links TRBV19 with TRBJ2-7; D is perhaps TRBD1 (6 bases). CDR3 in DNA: TGTGCCAGTAGTGCAATGACAGGTTCCTACGAGCAGTACTTC. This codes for CASSAMTGSYEQYF.